The 30 T cell receptor beta chains reported below all come from one sample, sequenced in a study of regulatory T cells in long-lasting Graves disease. The time point denotes: persistent/refractory GD, antithyroid drugs over 5 years with positive TRAb. Extracted RNA from PBMCs served as the source of the TCR library. HTBI primers from iRepertoire and Arm-PCR of CDR3 regions yielded the TCR beta libraries. TCRdb fed the multiplex PCR reads into MiXCR, producing one record per CDR3 protein. The data show fewer than 450,000 distinct CDR3 sequences, 20% to 30% seen once. Specimen: peripheral blood mononuclear cells (PBMCs), collected when the disease was refractory, from a patient treated with antithyroid drugs. The receptors shown here come from a female donor with Graves disease.

In regard to this clonotype: Likely a read error: the CDR3 ends without its conserved phenylalanine or tryptophan. The J gene is TRBJ2-5, the V gene TRBV20-1; TRBD2 might be the D (5 bases). Trimming stripped 7 bases from V and 2 bases from J, with 14 bases between. The CDR3 consists of 13 residues. Germline-derived CDR1 and CDR2 are DFQATT and SNEGSKA (reference sequence). The CDR3 protein is CSVPVSGQETQYS. CDR3 nucleotide sequence: TGCAGTGTCCCGGTATCGGGGCAAGAGACCCAGTACTCC.

This clonotype occurred a few times. This sequence joins TRBV7-9 and TRBJ1-5; D remains unclear. This CDR3 comprises 12 residues. Germline CDR1 SEHNR, CDR2 FQNEAQ (reference sequence). Trimming took off 2 bases at V and 7 bases at J, with 6 bases between the two ends. The CDR3 here is CASSLWEQPQHF. CDR3 in DNA: TGTGCCAGCAGCTTATGGGAGCAGCCCCAGCATTTT.

This clonotype was observed many times. The chain uses TRBV29-1 and TRBJ2-5; tentatively, D is TRBD2 (6 bases). Trimming removed 4 bases at V and 1 base at J, with 13 bases between. The CDR3 has 14 amino acids. From germline, CDR1 is SQVTM and CDR2 ANQGSEA. For the CDR3, the DNA is TGCAGCGTTGTGGGAGAGGGAGGCCAAGAGACCCAGTACTTC. Translation gives CSVVGEGGQETQYF.

The V gene is TRBV19, the J gene TRBJ2-6, with TRBD2 as a possible D gene (6 bases). Trimming pared 1 base from V and 2 bases from J, leaving 12 bases between. The V gene's germline CDR1 is LNHDA and CDR2 SQIVND (reference sequence). The CDR3 is 17 amino acids. Written as DNA, the CDR3 is TGTGCCAGTAGTATAGGCGACGGGGAGGCTGGGGCCAACGTCCTGACTTTC. It codes for CASSIGDGEAGANVLTF.

This clonotype was detected ten times or more. V is TRBV20-1 and J is TRBJ2-5; D gene uncertain. V lost 5 bases, J lost 5 bases, and 9 bases lay in between. Germline V lookup: CDR1 DFQATT, CDR2 SNEGSKA (reference sequence). The CDR3 has 11 residues. The CDR3 region is CSAHHAETQYF. In DNA form, the CDR3 reads TGCAGTGCTCATCATGCGGAGACCCAGTACTTC.

The chain couples TRBV24-1 to TRBJ1-5; D not certain. This CDR3 is 15 amino acids long. The V end lost 6 bases, the J end lost 1 base, and 12 bases lay between the germline ends. Germline CDR1 reads KGHDR; CDR2 reads SFDVKD. The CDR3 is CATSPSLGSNQPQHF. In DNA, the CDR3 is TGTGCCACCAGTCCCTCCTTGGGGAGCAATCAGCCCCAGCATTTT.

Many counts were recorded for this clonotype. The chain has TRBV20-1 and TRBJ2-5, with D perhaps TRBD1 (5 bases). V was shortened by 1 base and J by 6 bases, with 12 bases between the two germline ends. The CDR3 totals 13 residues. The germline CDR1 and CDR2 sequences are DFQATT and SNEGSKA (reference sequence). The CDR3 DNA is TGCAGTGCTAGAGGGCAGGGCTATAAGACCCAGTACTTC. It encodes CSARGQGYKTQYF.

The chain carries TRBV10-3 and TRBJ1-1; TRBD1 matches at 7 bases. The length of the CDR3 is 14 residues. The V gene's germline CDR1 is ENHRY and CDR2 SYGVKD. Trimming took 10 bases from V and 5 from J; bases not matched to a gene: 13. The CDR3 here is CASREGTVGTEAFF. In nucleotides, the CDR3 is TGTGCCAGCAGGGAAGGGACAGTTGGGACTGAAGCTTTCTTT.

This clonotype was counted at least ten times. The V call is TRBV30, the J call TRBJ1-1; D perhaps matches TRBD1 (6 bases). This CDR3 has 14 residues. Looked up from germline, CDR1 is GTSNPN and CDR2 is SVGIG (reference sequence). V shed 0 bases and J shed 5 bases, with 13 bases lying between them. The DNA of the CDR3 is TGTGCCTGGAGTGTGATACAGGGAGTAACTGAAGCTTTCTTT. Translated, it gives CAWSVIQGVTEAFF.

Here the CDR3 reads CAWSASGQGGNSPLHF. Here the CDR3 DNA reads TGTGCCTGGAGTGCATCTGGACAGGGCGGTAATTCACCCCTCCACTTT. This chain uses TRBV30 with TRBJ1-6, with 8 bases lining up with TRBD1. The CDR3 spans 16 residues. The germline V gene has CDR1 GTSNPN and CDR2 SVGIG (reference sequence). V was pared by 1 base and J by 6 bases, with 8 bases of the junction left unmatched.

The sample holds a few counts of this clonotype. V usage is TRBV12-3 or TRBV12-4 and J usage is TRBJ2-3; D not certain. The CDR3 is 15 residues long. The V and J ends lost 3 bases and 4 bases respectively, with 14 bases between them. Here the CDR3 reads CASSLWGVASDTQYF. The CDR3, as DNA: TGTGCCAGCAGTTTGTGGGGTGTGGCTTCAGATACGCAGTATTTT.

This chain joins TRBV6-1 and TRBJ2-3; 9 nucleotides align to TRBD2. Germline loops: CDR1 MNHNS, CDR2 SASEGT. The CDR3 length is 12 residues. Trimming at V came to 8 bases and at J to 9 bases, leaving 6 bases not matched to a gene. CDR3 bases: TGTGCCAGCCTAGCGGGATCGTACACGCAGTATTTT. Protein: CASLAGSYTQYF.

The chain has TRBV6-2 or TRBV6-3 and TRBJ2-7; TRBD2 matches 10 bases. The J segment lost 5 bases and the V segment lost 0 bases, leaving 10 bases of the junction unmatched. This CDR3 is 17 amino acids long. Germline CDR1 reads MNHEY; CDR2 reads SVGEGT. This CDR3 is CASSYSWSQGTSDEQYF. CDR3 nucleotides: TGTGCCAGCAGTTACTCGTGGTCGCAGGGGACTAGCGACGAGCAGTACTTC.

The V and J genes are TRBV29-1 and TRBJ1-1, with D unclear. The length of the CDR3 is 11 residues. CDR1 and CDR2 (germline): SQVTM, ANQGSEA. The V and J ends lost 6 bases and 10 bases respectively, with 15 bases between them. CDR3 residues: CSVDLGTVAFF. The CDR3 coding sequence is TGCAGCGTAGACCTGGGAACGGTAGCTTTCTTT.

V is TRBV7-2 and J is TRBJ2-7; TRBD1 aligns across 7 bases. The CDR3 is 15 amino acids. J lost 3 bases, V lost 5 bases, and 10 bases had no gene match. Germline V gene lookup returns CDR1 SGHTA and CDR2 FQGNSA. The CDR3 loop reads CASSPSRGPGYEQYF. In DNA, the CDR3 is TGTGCCAGCAGCCCTAGTAGGGGGCCGGGCTACGAGCAGTACTTC.

The sample holds a few counts of this clonotype. The V and J genes are TRBV5-4 and TRBJ1-2; D may be TRBD1 (5 bases). This CDR3 is built from 14 residues. Germline values: CDR1 SGHNT, CDR2 YYREEE (reference sequence). The V and J ends lost 0 bases and 4 bases respectively, with 10 bases between them. The CDR3 loop is CASSLAGALYGYTF. CDR3 DNA sequence: TGTGCCAGCAGCTTGGCCGGGGCCCTCTATGGCTACACCTTC. The entire variable domain, with the rest obtained from reference TRBV5-4 and TRBJ1-2, is as follows: ETGVTQSPTHLIKTRGQQVTLRCSSQSGHNTVSWYQQALGQGPQFIFQYYREEENGRGNFPPRFSGLQFPNYSSELNVNALELDDSALYLCASSLAGALYGYTFGSGTRLTVV.

The chain carries TRBV5-1 and TRBJ1-4, with a weak D call TRBD1 (5 bases). CDR1 and CDR2 from the germline V gene are SGHRS and YFSETQ. This CDR3 is built from 14 residues. The ends were cut back, 1 base at V and 4 bases at J, with 8 bases in the middle. CDR3 sequence reads: CASSLLGDNEKLFF. The CDR3 DNA sequence: TGCGCCAGCAGCTTGTTGGGGGATAATGAAAAACTGTTTTTT.

In regard to this clonotype: A much larger clone sits a single nucleotide away, making a read error possible. The chain uses TRBV7-9 and TRBJ2-7, with 9 bases aligning to TRBD2. Germline V lookup: CDR1 SEHNR, CDR2 FQNEAQ (reference sequence). The CDR3 is 14 residues long. CDR3 DNA sequence: TGTGCCAGCAGCCATAGCGGGGGCTTCTACGAGCGGTACTTC. Translation gives CASSHSGGFYERYF.

This clonotype has more than one count but fewer than ten. The CDR3: CAWSVDGGETQYF. CDR3 bases: TGTGCCTGGAGTGTTGACGGAGGAGAGACCCAGTACTTC. V and J are TRBV30 and TRBJ2-5; D perhaps matches TRBD2 (5 bases). With 0 bases removed from V and 4 bases from J, the gap between germline ends came to 9 bases. The CDR3 totals 13 residues. Germline V lookup: CDR1 GTSNPN, CDR2 SVGIG (reference sequence).

In DNA, the CDR3 is TGTGCCAGCAGCCCGAGCAGGGTATCAACTGAAGCTTTCTTT. Translation: CASSPSRVSTEAFF. The chain joins TRBV7-2 to TRBJ1-1; TRBD1 might be the D (5 bases). Germline assignment: CDR1 SGHTA and CDR2 FQGNSA. This CDR3 comprises 14 residues. Trimming took off 5 bases at V and 5 bases at J, with 15 bases between the two ends.

The chain carries TRBV3-1 and TRBJ2-7, with unresolved D. The germline V gene encodes CDR1 LGHDT and CDR2 YNNKEL (reference sequence). Trimming took 7 bases from V and 1 from J, leaving 11 bases between them. The CDR3 has 13 residues. In nucleotides, the CDR3 is TGTGCCAGCACCGACGTGGATTCCTACGAGCAGTACTTC. Its protein product is CASTDVDSYEQYF.

This clonotype was observed many times. The J gene is TRBJ1-4, the V gene TRBV6-2 or TRBV6-3, with a weak D call TRBD1 (5 bases). The V end was cut by 5 bases, the J end by 5 bases, with 12 bases between. CDR1 and CDR2 (germline): MNHEY, SVGEGT. This CDR3 spans 14 amino acids. The chain's CDR3 is CASSVGAENEKLFF. CDR3 sequence (DNA): TGTGCCAGCAGTGTTGGGGCGGAAAATGAAAAACTGTTTTTT.

The rearrangement uses TRBV29-1 and TRBJ2-7, with D possibly being TRBD1 (6 bases). The CDR3 sequence is 12 residues long. In germline, CDR1 is SQVTM, CDR2 ANQGSEA. V lost 0 bases and J lost 4, with 7 bases in between. The CDR3 region has the DNA TGCAGCGTTGAAGAACAGGGATACGAGCAGTACTTC. This translates into CSVEEQGYEQYF.

Turning to this clonotype: One end of the junction varies from germline; a read error may be responsible. The V call is TRBV3-1, the J call TRBJ1-4; D is undetermined. There are 14 residues in the CDR3. Looked up from germline, CDR1 is LGHDT and CDR2 is YNNKEL (reference sequence). In DNA, the CDR3 is TGTGCCAGCAGCCAAGATTCCCCTAAGGAAAAACTGTTTTTT. Its protein product is CASSQDSPKEKLFF.

Here the CDR3 DNA reads TGCAGTGCTAGAGATCTCTTACTAGCCTCCTCCAACTACGAGCAGTACTTC. It yields the protein CSARDLLLASSNYEQYF. The V call is TRBV20-1, the J call TRBJ2-7, with TRBD2 as a possible D gene (6 bases). Trimming removed 0 bases from V and 3 bases from J, with 21 bases in between. The CDR3 covers 17 residues. Germline V gene lookup returns CDR1 DFQATT and CDR2 SNEGSKA (reference sequence).

This clonotype was counted many times. This sequence joins TRBV19 and TRBJ1-1; D might be TRBD1 (5 bases). CDR3 length: 13 residues. V was trimmed by 9 bases and J by 0 bases, leaving 11 bases between them. The germline V gene encodes CDR1 LNHDA and CDR2 SQIVND (reference sequence). CDR3 sequence: CASRAGLNTEAFF. The CDR3, as DNA: TGTGCCAGCCGGGCAGGGCTGAACACTGAAGCTTTCTTT.

This clonotype was recorded at least ten times. J is TRBJ1-1 and V is TRBV5-1; D gene unclear. In germline, CDR1 is SGHRS, CDR2 YFSETQ. V gave up 0 bases and J gave up 2 bases, with 11 bases separating them. The CDR3 is 15 amino acids. CDR3 protein: CASSLAPQTNTEAFF. CDR3 bases: TGCGCCAGCAGCTTGGCCCCACAGACCAACACTGAAGCTTTCTTT.

The rearrangement uses TRBV6-2 or TRBV6-3 and TRBJ1-4; possibly TRBD1 for D (5 bases). The CDR3 extends over 15 amino acids. With 5 bases removed from V and 6 bases from J, the gap between germline ends came to 16 bases. The germline CDR1 and CDR2 sequences are MNHEY and SVGEGT. The CDR3 here is CASSLGAVSDEKLFF. CDR3 DNA sequence: TGTGCCAGCAGTCTAGGGGCGGTCTCTGATGAAAAACTGTTTTTT.

The chain has TRBV2 and TRBJ2-3; D gene unclear. Trimming removed 3 bases from V and 0 bases from J, with 10 bases in between. Germline V gene lookup returns CDR1 SNHLY and CDR2 FYNNEI. This CDR3 is built from 15 residues. The DNA for the CDR3 is TGTGCCAGCAGTGATATTTGGGGTAGCACAGATACGCAGTATTTT. This sequence encodes CASSDIWGSTDTQYF.

The CDR3 is CASSPSHYQQYF. Here the CDR3 DNA reads TGTGCCAGCAGTCCGTCCCATTACCAGCAGTACTTC. The chain has TRBV6-2 or TRBV6-3 and TRBJ2-7; D not resolved. This CDR3 spans 12 amino acids. The germline V and J ends were trimmed by 5 bases and 8 bases, with 13 bases remaining between them. From germline, CDR1 is MNHEY and CDR2 SVGEGT.